Listed below are T cell receptor beta chains from one sample, sequenced in a study of blood T cell repertoires in COVID-19. TCRdb keeps only in-frame clones here, not all; method: immunoSEQ multiplex PCR. The sample yields hundreds of thousands of clones, approximately 90% seen once. Source material: peripheral blood. The receptors come from a woman in her twenties or thirties with active or convalescent COVID-19. CDR3s include the opening cysteine and the closing phenylalanine or tryptophan. The order of the fields is J gene, V gene, clone size, CDR3 protein. Expanded clones are given a class, and other clones once, few, many or no size at all.

>TRBJ1-2|TRBV4-1|few
CASSQYRGGYGYTF
>TRBJ2-6|TRBV19|many
CASRDRIFSGANVLTF
>TRBJ1-3|TRBV6-1|few
CASSEQGVYGNTIYF
>TRBJ1-2|TRBV25-1|-
CASSEYQGAGSYGYTF
>TRBJ2-5|TRBV6-6|-
CASSPSRTSGGHKETQYF
>TRBJ2-7|TRBV7-9|once
CASSLERGSSYEQYF
>TRBJ2-2|TRBV9|-
CASSVSTANTGELFF
>TRBJ2-1|TRBV11-2|-
CASSLISGSNGEQFF
>TRBJ1-3|TRBV5-1|-
CASSLLSDSSGNTIYF
>TRBJ1-6|TRBV19|few
CASSLSNTGNSPLHF
>TRBJ1-2|TRBV6-6|-
CASSPQGRGGYTF
>TRBJ1-1|TRBV7-9|few
CASSLIQGVAEAFF
>TRBJ1-1|TRBV5-1|-
CASTPDRSYTEAFF
>TRBJ2-7|TRBV1|-
CTSSHTGLPRTRPSYEQYF
>TRBJ1-1|TRBV2|-
CASSYGTGLEGTEAFF
>TRBJ1-3|TRBV15|-
CATSSLRVDGNTIYF
>TRBJ2-1|TRBV19|-
CASSATSPPEQFF